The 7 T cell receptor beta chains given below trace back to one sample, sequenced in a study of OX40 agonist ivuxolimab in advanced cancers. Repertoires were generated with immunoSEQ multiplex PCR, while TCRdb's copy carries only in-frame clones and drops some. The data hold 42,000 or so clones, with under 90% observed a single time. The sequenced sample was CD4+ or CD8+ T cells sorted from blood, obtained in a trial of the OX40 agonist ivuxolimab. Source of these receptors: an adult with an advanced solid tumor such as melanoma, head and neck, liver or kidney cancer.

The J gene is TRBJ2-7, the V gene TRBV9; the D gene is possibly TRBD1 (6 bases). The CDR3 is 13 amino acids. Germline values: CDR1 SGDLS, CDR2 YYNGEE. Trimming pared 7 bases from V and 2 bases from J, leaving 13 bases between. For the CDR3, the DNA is TGTGCCAGCGGACCACAGGGAGCCTACGAGCAGTACTTC. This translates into CASGPQGAYEQYF.

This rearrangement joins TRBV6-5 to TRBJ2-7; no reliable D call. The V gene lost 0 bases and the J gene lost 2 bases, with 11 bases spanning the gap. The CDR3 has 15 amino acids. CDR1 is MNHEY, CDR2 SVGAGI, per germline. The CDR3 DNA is TGTGCCAGCAGTTACTCTGTGGCAGCTACCTACGAGCAGTACTTC. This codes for CASSYSVAATYEQYF.

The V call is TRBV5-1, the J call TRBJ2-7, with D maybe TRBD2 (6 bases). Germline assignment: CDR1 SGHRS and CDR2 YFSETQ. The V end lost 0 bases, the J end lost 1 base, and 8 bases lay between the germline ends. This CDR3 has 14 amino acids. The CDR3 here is CASSLVGGSYEQYF. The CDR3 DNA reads TGCGCCAGCAGCTTGGTTGGGGGGTCCTACGAGCAGTACTTC. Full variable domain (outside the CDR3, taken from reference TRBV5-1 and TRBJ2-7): KAGVTQTPRYLIKTRGQQVTLSCSPISGHRSVSWYQQTPGQGLQFLFEYFSETQRNKGNFPGRFSGRQFSNSRSEMNVSTLELGDSALYLCASSLVGGSYEQYFGPGTRLTVT.

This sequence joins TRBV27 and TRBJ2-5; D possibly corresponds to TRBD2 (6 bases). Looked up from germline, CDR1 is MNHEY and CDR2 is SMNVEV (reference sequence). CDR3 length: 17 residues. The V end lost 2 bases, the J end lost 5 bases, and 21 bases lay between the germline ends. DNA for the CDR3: TGTGCCAGCAGTTTACATTGGATCGGGGCGGCGGGGGAGACCCAGTACTTC. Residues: CASSLHWIGAAGETQYF.

The CDR3 here is CASTRLAFTSTDTQYF. CDR3 nucleotide sequence: TGTGCCAGCACCCGACTAGCGTTTACTAGCACAGATACGCAGTATTTT. The chain carries TRBV2 and TRBJ2-3; 8 bases are a match to TRBD2. In germline, CDR1 is SNHLY, CDR2 FYNNEI. The CDR3 runs 16 residues. Losses at the gene ends were 7 bases for V and 0 bases for J; bases not matched to a gene: 9.

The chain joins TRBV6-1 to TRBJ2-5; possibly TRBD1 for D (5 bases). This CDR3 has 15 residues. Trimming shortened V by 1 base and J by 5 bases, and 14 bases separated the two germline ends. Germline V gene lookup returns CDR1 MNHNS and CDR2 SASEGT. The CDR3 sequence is CASSEVAYRSETQYF. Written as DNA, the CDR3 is TGTGCCAGCAGTGAAGTAGCCTACAGGTCGGAGACCCAGTACTTC.

CDR3 protein: CASSSRLAGVGFEQFF. CDR3 DNA: TGTGCCAGCAGTTCTAGACTAGCGGGAGTAGGTTTTGAGCAGTTCTTC. The V gene is TRBV27, the J gene TRBJ2-1; 12 bases agree with TRBD2. CDR3 length: 16 residues. V shed 4 bases and J 9 bases; nucleotides not matched to a gene: 10. CDR1 is MNHEY and CDR2 is SMNVEV in the germline V gene (reference sequence).